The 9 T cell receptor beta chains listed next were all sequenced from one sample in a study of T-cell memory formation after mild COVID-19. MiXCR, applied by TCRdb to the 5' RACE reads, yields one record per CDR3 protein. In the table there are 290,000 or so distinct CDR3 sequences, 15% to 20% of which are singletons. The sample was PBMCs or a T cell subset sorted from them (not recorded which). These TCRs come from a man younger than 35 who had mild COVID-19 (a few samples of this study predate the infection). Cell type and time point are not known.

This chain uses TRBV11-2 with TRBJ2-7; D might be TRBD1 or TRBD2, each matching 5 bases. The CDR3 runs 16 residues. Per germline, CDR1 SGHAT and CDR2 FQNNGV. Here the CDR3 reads CASSGGWRTGSFEQYV. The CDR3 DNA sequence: TGTGCCAGCAGCGGGGGTTGGAGGACTGGCTCCTTCGAGCAGTACGTC.

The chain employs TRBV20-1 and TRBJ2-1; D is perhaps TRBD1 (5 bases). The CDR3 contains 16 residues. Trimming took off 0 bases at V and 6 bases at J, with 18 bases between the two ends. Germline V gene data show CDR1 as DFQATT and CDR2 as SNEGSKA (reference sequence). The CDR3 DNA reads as TGCAGTGCTAGAGATGTCGGCAGGGTTAACGGCAATGAGCAGTTCTTC. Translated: CSARDVGRVNGNEQFF.

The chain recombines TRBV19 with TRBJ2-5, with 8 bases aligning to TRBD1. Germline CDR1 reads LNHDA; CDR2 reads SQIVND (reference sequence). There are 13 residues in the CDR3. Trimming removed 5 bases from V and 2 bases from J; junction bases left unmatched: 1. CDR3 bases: TGTGCCAGTAGTCACAGGGGGCAAGAGACCCAGTACTTC. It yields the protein CASSHRGQETQYF.

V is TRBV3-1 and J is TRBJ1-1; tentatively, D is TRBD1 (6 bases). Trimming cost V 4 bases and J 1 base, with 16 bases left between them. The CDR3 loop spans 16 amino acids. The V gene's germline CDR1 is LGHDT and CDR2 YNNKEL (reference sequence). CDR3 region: CASSPGGGGRNTEAFF. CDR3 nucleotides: TGTGCCAGCAGCCCCGGTGGGGGCGGGCGGAACACTGAAGCTTTCTTT.

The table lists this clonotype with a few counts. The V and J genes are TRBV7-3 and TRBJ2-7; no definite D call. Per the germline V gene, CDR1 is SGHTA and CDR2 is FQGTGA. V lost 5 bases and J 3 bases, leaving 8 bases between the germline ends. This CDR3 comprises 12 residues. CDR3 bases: TGTGCCAGCAGCCCAAAGGACTACGAGCAGTACGTC. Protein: CASSPKDYEQYV.

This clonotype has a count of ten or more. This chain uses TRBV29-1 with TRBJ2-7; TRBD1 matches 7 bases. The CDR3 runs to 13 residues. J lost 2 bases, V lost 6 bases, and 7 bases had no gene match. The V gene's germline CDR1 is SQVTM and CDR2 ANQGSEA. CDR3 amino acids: CSVEKQGTYEQYF. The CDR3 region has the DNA TGCAGCGTGGAAAAACAGGGGACCTACGAGCAGTACTTC.

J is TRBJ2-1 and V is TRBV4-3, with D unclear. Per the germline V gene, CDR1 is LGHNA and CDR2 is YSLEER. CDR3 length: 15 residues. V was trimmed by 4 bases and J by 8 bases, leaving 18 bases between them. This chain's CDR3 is CASSRATLFRHEQFF. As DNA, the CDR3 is TGCGCCAGCAGCCGAGCGACGCTGTTCCGGCATGAGCAGTTCTTC.

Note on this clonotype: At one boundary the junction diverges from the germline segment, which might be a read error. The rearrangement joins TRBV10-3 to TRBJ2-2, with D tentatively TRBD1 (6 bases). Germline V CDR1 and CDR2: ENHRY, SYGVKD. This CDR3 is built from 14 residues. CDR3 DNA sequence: TGTGCCCTCAGTGCCGTACAGGGCACCGGGGAGCTGTTTTTT. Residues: CALSAVQGTGELFF.

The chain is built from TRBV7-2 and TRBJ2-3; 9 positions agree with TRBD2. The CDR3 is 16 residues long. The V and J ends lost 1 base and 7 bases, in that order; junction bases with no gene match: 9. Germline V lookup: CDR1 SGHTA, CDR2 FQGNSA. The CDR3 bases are TGTGCCAGCAGCTTAGGCGGCGGGGGGGCCCTAAATACGCAGTATTTT. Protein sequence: CASSLGGGGALNTQYF.